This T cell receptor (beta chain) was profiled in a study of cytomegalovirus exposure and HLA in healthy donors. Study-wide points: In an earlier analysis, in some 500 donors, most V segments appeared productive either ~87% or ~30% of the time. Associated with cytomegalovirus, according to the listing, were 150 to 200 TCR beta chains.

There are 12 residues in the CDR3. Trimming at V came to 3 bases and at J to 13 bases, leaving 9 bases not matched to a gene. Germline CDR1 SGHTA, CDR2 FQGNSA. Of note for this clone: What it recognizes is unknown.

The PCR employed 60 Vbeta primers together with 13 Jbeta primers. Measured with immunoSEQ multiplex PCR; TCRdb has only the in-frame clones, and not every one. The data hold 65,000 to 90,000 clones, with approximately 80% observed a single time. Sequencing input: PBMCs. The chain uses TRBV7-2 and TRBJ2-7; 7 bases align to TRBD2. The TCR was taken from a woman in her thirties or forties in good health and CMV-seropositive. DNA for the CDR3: TGTGCCAGCAGCTTCCCCGGGACTAATATATACTTC. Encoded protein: CASSFPGTNIYF.